This paragraph reports one T cell receptor (beta chain). Antigen: not known. These data originate in a study of response to subunit inactivated influenza vaccine. General study results and limits: The authors suggested that few new T cells are recruited per seasonal influenza vaccination.

This CDR3 contains 15 residues. V shed 2 bases and J shed 12 bases, with 22 bases lying between them. Germline CDR1 is SGHTA and CDR2 is FQGNSA. TCRdb ran MiXCR on the RT-PCR reads and lists one entry per CDR3 protein. The repertoire holds around 200,000 distinct CDR3 sequences, with about 9% as singletons. The chain combines TRBV7-2 with TRBJ1-1; D is possibly TRBD1 (5 bases). The source material was non-naive T cells sorted from PBMCs, sampled on the day of vaccination. This TCR was sampled from a man in his fifties or sixties who received an inactivated influenza vaccine. CDR3 loop: CASSLSLTGETKPFF. In nucleotides, the CDR3 is TGTGCCAGCAGCTTAAGTTTAACAGGCGAAACGAAGCCTTTCTTT.